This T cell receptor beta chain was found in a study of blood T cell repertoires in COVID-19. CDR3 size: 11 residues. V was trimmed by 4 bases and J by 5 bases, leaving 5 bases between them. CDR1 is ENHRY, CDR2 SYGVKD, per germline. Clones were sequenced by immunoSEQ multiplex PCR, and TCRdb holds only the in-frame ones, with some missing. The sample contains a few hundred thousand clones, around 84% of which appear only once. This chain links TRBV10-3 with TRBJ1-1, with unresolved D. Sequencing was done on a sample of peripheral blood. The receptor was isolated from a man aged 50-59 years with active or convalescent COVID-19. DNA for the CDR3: TGTGCCATCAGTGCGGGAACTGAAGCTTTCTTT. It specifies CAISAGTEAFF.